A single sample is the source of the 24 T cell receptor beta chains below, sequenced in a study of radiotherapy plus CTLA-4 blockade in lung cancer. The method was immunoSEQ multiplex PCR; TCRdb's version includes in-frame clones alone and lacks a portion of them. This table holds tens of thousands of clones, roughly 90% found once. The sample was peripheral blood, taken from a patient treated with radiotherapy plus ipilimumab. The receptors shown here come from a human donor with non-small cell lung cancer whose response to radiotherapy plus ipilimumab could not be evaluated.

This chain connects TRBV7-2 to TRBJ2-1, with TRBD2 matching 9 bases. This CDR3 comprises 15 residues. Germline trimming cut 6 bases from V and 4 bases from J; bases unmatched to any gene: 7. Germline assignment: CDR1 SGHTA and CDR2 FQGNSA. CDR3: CASRPDSGSYNEQFF. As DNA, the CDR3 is TGTGCCAGCAGGCCCGATAGCGGGAGTTACAATGAGCAGTTCTTC. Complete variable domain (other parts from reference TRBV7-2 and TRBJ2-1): GAGVSQSPSNKVTEKGKDVELRCDPISGHTALYWYRQSLGQGLEFLIYFQGNSAPDKSGLPSDRFSAERTGGSVSTLTIQRTQQEDSAVYLCASRPDSGSYNEQFFGPGTRLTVL.

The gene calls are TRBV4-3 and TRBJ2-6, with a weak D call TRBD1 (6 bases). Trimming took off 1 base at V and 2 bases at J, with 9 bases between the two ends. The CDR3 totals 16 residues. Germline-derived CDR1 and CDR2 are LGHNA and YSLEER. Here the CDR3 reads CASSQVGGPGANVLTF. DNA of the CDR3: TGCGCCAGCAGCCAAGTTGGGGGCCCTGGGGCCAACGTCCTGACTTTC.

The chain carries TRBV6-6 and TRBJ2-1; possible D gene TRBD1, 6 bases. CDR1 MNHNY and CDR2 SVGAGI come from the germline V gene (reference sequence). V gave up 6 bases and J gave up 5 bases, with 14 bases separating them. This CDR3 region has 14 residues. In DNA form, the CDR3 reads TGTGCCAGCAGGTCAGGGGTAAGAGACAATGAGCAGTTCTTC. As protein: CASRSGVRDNEQFF.

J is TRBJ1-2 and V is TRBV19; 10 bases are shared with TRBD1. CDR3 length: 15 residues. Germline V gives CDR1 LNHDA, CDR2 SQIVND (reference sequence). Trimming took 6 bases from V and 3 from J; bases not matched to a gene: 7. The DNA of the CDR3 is TGTGCCAGTAGAACGACAGGGGGCGTCTACTATGGCTACACCTTC. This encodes CASRTTGGVYYGYTF.

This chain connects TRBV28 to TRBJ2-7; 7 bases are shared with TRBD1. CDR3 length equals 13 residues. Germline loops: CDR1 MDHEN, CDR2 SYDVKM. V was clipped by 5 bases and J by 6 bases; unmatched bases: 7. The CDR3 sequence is CASSETGRPEQYF. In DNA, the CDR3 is TGTGCCAGCAGTGAGACAGGGCGGCCCGAGCAGTACTTC.

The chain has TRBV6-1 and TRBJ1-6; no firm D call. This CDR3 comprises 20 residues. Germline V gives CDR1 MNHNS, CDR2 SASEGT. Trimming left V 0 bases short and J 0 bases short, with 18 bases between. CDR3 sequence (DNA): TGTGCCAGCAGTGAAGCGCTTACACAGCGGTCGAGCTCCTATAATTCACCCCTCCACTTT. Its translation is CASSEALTQRSSSYNSPLHF.

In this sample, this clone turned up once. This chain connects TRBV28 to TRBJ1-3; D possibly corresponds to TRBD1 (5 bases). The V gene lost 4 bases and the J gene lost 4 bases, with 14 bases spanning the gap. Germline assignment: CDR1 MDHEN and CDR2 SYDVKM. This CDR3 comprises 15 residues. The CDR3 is CASSSPGGVGNTIYF. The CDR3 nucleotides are TGTGCCAGCAGTTCTCCTGGAGGGGTAGGAAACACCATATATTTT.

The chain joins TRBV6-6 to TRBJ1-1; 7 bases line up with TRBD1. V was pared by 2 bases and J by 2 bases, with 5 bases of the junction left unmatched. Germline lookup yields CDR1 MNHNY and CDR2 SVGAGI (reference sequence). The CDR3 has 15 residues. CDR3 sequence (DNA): TGTGCCAGCAGTTACCCGACAGGGTCCAACACTGAAGCTTTCTTT. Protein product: CASSYPTGSNTEAFF.

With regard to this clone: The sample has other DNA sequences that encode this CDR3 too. CDR3 amino acids: CASSPGQGDGYTF. In DNA, the CDR3 is TGCGCCAGCAGCCCGGGACAGGGGGATGGCTACACCTTC. The J gene is TRBJ1-2, the V gene TRBV5-1; TRBD1 agrees at 11 bases. Germline trimming cut 4 bases from V and 6 bases from J; bases unmatched to any gene: 2. The CDR3 totals 13 residues. Per germline, CDR1 SGHRS and CDR2 YFSETQ.

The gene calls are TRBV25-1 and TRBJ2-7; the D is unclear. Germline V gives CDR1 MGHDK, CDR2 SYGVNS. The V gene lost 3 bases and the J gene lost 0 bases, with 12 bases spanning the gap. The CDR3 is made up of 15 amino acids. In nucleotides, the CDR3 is TGTGCCAGCAGTGATGGGCCCAGATCCTCCTACGAGCAGTACTTC. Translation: CASSDGPRSSYEQYF.

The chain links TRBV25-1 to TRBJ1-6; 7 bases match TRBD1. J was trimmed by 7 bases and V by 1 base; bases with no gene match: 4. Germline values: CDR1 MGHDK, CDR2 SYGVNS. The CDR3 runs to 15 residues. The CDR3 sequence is CASSESRQGNSPLHF. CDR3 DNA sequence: TGTGCCAGCAGTGAATCCCGACAGGGAAATTCACCCCTCCACTTT.

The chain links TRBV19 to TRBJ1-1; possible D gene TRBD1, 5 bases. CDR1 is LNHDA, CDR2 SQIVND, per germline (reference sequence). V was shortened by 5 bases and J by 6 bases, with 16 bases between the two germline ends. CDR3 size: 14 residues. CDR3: CASSLSREGSEAFF. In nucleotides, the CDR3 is TGTGCCAGTAGTCTATCCAGGGAAGGCTCTGAAGCTTTCTTT. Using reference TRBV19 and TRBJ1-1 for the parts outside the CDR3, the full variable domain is DGGITQSPKYLFRKEGQNVTLSCEQNLNHDAMYWYRQDPGQGLRLIYYSQIVNDFQKGDIAEGYSVSREKKESFPLTVTSAQKNPTAFYLCASSLSREGSEAFFGQGTRLTVV.

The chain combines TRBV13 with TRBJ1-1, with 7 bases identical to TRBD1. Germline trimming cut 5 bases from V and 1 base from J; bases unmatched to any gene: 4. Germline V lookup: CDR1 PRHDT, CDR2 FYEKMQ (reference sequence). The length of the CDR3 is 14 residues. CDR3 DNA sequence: TGTGCCAGCAGCCTACAGGGGCGGAACACTGAAGCTTTCTTT. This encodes CASSLQGRNTEAFF.

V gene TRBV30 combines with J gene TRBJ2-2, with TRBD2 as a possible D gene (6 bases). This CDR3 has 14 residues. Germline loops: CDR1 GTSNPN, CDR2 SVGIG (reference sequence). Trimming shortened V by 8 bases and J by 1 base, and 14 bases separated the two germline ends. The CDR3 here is CARTNPGNTGELFF. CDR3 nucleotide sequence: TGTGCCCGGACTAATCCGGGGAACACCGGGGAGCTGTTTTTT. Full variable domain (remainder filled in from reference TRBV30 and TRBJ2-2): SQTIHQWPATLVQPVGSPLSLECTVEGTSNPNLYWYRQAAGRGLQLLFYSVGIGQISSEVPQNLSASRPQDRQFILSSKKLLLSDSGFYLCARTNPGNTGELFFGEGSRLTVL.

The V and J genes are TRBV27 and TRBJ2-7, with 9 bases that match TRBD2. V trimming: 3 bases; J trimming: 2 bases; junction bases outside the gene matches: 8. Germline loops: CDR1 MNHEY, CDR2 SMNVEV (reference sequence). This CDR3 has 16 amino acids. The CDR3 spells CASSFKASGVAYEQYF. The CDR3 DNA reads TGTGCCAGCAGTTTTAAGGCTAGCGGGGTAGCCTACGAGCAGTACTTC.

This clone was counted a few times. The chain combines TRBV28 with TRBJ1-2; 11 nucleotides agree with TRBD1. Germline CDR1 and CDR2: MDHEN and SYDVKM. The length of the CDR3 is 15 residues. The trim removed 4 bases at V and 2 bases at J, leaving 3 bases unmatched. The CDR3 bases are TGTGCCAGCAGTTGGCGGACAGGGGGCAACTATGGCTACACCTTC. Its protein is CASSWRTGGNYGYTF.

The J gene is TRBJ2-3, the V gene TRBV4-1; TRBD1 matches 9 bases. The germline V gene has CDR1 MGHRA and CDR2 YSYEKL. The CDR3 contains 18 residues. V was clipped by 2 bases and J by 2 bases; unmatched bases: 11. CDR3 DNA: TGCGCCAGCAGCCAACTTGTACAGGGGGCCTCAGTCACAGATACGCAGTATTTT. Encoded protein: CASSQLVQGASVTDTQYF.

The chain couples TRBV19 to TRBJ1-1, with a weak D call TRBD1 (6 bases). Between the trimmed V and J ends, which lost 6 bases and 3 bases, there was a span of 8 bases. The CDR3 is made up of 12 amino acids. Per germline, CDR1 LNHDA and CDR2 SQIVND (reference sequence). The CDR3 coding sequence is TGTGCCAGTAGGCGGGGGCACACTGAAGCTTTCTTT. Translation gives CASRRGHTEAFF.

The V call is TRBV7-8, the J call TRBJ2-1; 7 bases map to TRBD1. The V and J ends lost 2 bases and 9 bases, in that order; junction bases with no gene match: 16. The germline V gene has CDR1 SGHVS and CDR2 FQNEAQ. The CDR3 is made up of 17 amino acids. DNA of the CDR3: TGTGCCAGCAGCTTATTGGGTCGGACAGGCTCCTACGGTGAGCAGTTCTTC. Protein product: CASSLLGRTGSYGEQFF.

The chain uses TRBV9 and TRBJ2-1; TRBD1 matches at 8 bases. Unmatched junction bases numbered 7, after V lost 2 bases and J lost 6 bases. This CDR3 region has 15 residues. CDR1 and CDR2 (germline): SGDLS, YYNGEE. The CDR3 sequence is CASSVGRGHFNEQFF. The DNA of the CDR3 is TGTGCCAGCAGCGTGGGCAGGGGGCACTTCAATGAGCAGTTCTTC. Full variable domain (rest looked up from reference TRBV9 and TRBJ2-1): DSGVTQTPKHLITATGQRVTLRCSPRSGDLSVYWYQQSLDQGLQFLIQYYNGEERAKGNILERFSAQQFPDLHSELNLSSLELGDSALYFCASSVGRGHFNEQFFGPGTRLTVL.

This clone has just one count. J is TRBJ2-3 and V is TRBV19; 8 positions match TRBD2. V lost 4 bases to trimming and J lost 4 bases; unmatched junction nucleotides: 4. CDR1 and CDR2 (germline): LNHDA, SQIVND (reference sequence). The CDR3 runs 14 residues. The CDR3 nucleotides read TGTGCCAGTAGTAGCGGGGGGACCGCAGATACGCAGTATTTT. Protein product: CASSSGGTADTQYF.

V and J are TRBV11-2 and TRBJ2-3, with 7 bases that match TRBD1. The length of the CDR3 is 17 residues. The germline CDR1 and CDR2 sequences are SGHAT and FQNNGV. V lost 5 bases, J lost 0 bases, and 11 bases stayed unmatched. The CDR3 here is CASSTRSTGISTDTQYF. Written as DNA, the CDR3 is TGTGCCAGCAGCACGCGGTCGACAGGGATTAGCACAGATACGCAGTATTTT.

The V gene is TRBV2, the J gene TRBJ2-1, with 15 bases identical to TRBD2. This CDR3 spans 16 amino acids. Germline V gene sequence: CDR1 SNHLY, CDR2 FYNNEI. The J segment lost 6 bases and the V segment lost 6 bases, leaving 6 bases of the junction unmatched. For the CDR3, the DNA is TGTGCCAGCAGACCCCTGGGACTAGCGGGGGGCAATGAGCAGTTCTTC. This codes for CASRPLGLAGGNEQFF.

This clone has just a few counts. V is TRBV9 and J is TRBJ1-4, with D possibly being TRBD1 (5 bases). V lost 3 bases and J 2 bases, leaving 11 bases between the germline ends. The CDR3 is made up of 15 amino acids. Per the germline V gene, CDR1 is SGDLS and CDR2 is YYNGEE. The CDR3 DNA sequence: TGTGCCAGCAGCGAGGAGGGACGGACTAATGAAAAACTGTTTTTT. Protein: CASSEEGRTNEKLFF.